This entry lists 2 T cell receptor beta chains sequenced from one sample in a study of T cell responses to AZD1222 COVID-19 vaccine. Here immunoSEQ multiplex PCR was the method, and the copy in TCRdb shows in-frame clones only, minus some. Among 100,000 to 150,000 clones, 92% were seen once, and the ten largest hold approximately 1.1%. This specimen consisted of peripheral blood, obtained on day 0 of AZD1222 vaccination. These receptors were taken from an adult in good health.

The V gene is TRBV18, the J gene TRBJ1-3, with 10 bases that match TRBD1. The CDR3 has 18 amino acids. Germline V lookup: CDR1 KGHSH, CDR2 LQKENI. Trimming cost V 1 base and J 0 bases; bases outside gene matches: 6. In DNA, the CDR3 is TGTGCCAGCTCACCACTCTCGGGACAGGGGAGCTCTGGAAACACCATATATTTT. It yields the protein CASSPLSGQGSSGNTIYF.

The count of this clone is one. V usage is TRBV6-5 and J usage is TRBJ1-5, with D perhaps matching TRBD1 (5 bases). V was trimmed by 2 bases and J by 3 bases, leaving 11 bases between them. There are 15 residues in the CDR3. The germline V gene encodes CDR1 MNHEY and CDR2 SVGAGI. In nucleotides, the CDR3 is TGTGCCAGCAGTTACCGAGGAGGGGACAATCAGCCCCAGCATTTT. Protein: CASSYRGGDNQPQHF.